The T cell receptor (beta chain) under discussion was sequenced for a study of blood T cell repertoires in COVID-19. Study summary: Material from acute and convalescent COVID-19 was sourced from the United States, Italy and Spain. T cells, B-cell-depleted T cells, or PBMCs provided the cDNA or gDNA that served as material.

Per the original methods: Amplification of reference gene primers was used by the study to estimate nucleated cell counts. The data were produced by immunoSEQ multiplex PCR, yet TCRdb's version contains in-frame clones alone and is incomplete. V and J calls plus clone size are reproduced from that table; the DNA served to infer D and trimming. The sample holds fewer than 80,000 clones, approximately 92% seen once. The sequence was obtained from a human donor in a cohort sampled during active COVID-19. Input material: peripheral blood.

The CDR3 DNA reads as TGTGCCAGCAGTGAACACAGCGGGGAGCTGTTTTTT. This codes for CASSEHSGELFF. This chain joins TRBV6-4 and TRBJ2-2; no reliable D call. From germline, CDR1 is MRHNA and CDR2 SNTAGT. The CDR3 has 12 residues. V lost 3 bases and J 7 bases, leaving 6 bases between the germline ends.